Presented here are 17 T cell receptor beta chains from one specimen sequenced in a study of cytomegalovirus exposure and HLA in healthy donors (dated by TCRdb to about 2017). The library relied on the immunoSEQ multiplex PCR assay. For the multiplex PCR, a mixture combining 60 forward primers for TCR Vbeta segments and 13 reverse primers for TCR Jbeta segments was used. TCRdb took this table from immuneACCESS and kept in-frame rearrangements with V and J called. Such tables lack part of the clones; where checked against another copy, unresolved V genes explain under half of the gap, and the rest is unexplained. The table held for this sample gives roughly 78,000 clones. The ten largest clones take up 4% to 6% of the sample. The sample consisted of PBMCs. The receptor set was obtained from a man in his forties in good health and CMV-seronegative.

The chain combines TRBV30 with TRBJ1-5; a weak D match, TRBD1 (6 bases). The CDR3 totals 15 residues. The V and J ends lost 0 bases and 7 bases respectively, with 16 bases between them. Germline CDR1 and CDR2: GTSNPN and SVGIG (reference sequence). CDR3 in amino acids: CAWSVGTPHEQPQHF. The CDR3 nucleotides are TGTGCCTGGAGTGTCGGGACACCGCACGAACAGCCCCAGCATTTT.

The chain employs TRBV4-3 and TRBJ2-3; 8 bases line up with TRBD2. The CDR3 length is 14 residues. Per germline, CDR1 LGHNA and CDR2 YSLEER. The V segment lost 4 bases and the J segment 5 bases; nucleotides outside the gene matches: 5. The CDR3 reads CASSPRGGLDTQYF. CDR3 nucleotides: TGCGCCAGCAGCCCCCGGGGGGGGCTAGATACGCAGTATTTT.

This chain links TRBV2 with TRBJ2-5; 11 nucleotides match TRBD2. Judging by the DNA end, TRBJ2-7 fits better; the J call may be wrong. The CDR3 spans 14 residues. Germline V gene data show CDR1 as SNHLY and CDR2 as FYNNEI. The CDR3 DNA reads TGTGCCAGCAGAGCTACTAGCGGGGGCTACGAGCAGTACTTC. The encoded protein is CASRATSGGYEQYF.

This chain joins TRBV25-1 and TRBJ2-5; 7 nucleotides align to TRBD1. With 1 base clipped from V and 2 bases from J, the junction kept 1 base outside the gene matches. This CDR3 has 14 amino acids. In germline, CDR1 is MGHDK, CDR2 SYGVNS. The CDR3 DNA reads TGTGCCAGCAGTGAATGGGACAGTCAAGAGACCCAGTACTTC. Amino acids: CASSEWDSQETQYF.

This rearrangement joins TRBV5-1 to TRBJ1-2; D is perhaps TRBD1 (5 bases). This CDR3 has 13 residues. V lost 4 bases and J 0 bases, leaving 7 bases between the germline ends. The germline CDR1 and CDR2 sequences are SGHRS and YFSETQ. The DNA for the CDR3 is TGCGCCAGCAGCCTGACAGCTAACTATGGCTACACCTTC. Translating it yields CASSLTANYGYTF.

The J gene is TRBJ1-1, the V gene TRBV2, with TRBD1 as a possible D gene (6 bases). Trimming left V 6 bases short and J 5 bases short, with 13 bases between. Germline V gene sequence: CDR1 SNHLY, CDR2 FYNNEI. The CDR3 is made up of 13 amino acids. CDR3 in DNA: TGTGCCAGCAGAGAGGGGGGGCGGACTGAAGCTTTCTTT. This sequence encodes CASREGGRTEAFF.

The chain couples TRBV7-2 to TRBJ2-4, with D possibly being TRBD1 (5 bases). V shed 5 bases and J shed 4 bases, with 12 bases lying between them. The CDR3 loop spans 14 amino acids. The germline V gene encodes CDR1 SGHTA and CDR2 FQGNSA. The CDR3 loop reads CASSLRGRKNIQYF. The CDR3 bases are TGTGCCAGCAGCCTAAGGGGCAGAAAAAACATTCAGTACTTC.

This chain links TRBV4-3 with TRBJ1-1; 7 bases align to TRBD1. The junction had 11 bases not matched to a gene; V was cut back by 1 base and J by 9 bases. There are 15 residues in the CDR3. The germline V gene has CDR1 LGHNA and CDR2 YSLEER. The CDR3 DNA reads as TGCGCCAGCAGCCAAGGTTCCGGGACAGTTACAAAAGCTTTCTTT. This codes for CASSQGSGTVTKAFF.

This sequence joins TRBV4-1 and TRBJ1-1; TRBD1 matches 8 bases. This CDR3 comprises 13 residues. The germline V gene encodes CDR1 MGHRA and CDR2 YSYEKL. The J segment lost 5 bases and the V segment lost 9 bases, leaving 8 bases of the junction unmatched. CDR3 bases: TGCGCCAGTCAGGGGACAGGACTAACTGAAGCTTTCTTT. Translation gives CASQGTGLTEAFF.

The chain is built from TRBV28 and TRBJ2-7, with a weak D call TRBD1 (6 bases). V was pared by 5 bases and J by 2 bases, with 16 bases between. CDR3 length equals 15 residues. Germline CDR1 MDHEN, CDR2 SYDVKM. The CDR3 reads CASSSRTEPTYEQYF. CDR3 nucleotide sequence: TGTGCCAGCAGTAGCCGGACAGAGCCTACCTACGAGCAGTACTTC.

The chain employs TRBV11-2 and TRBJ1-2, with D tentatively TRBD1 (6 bases). V was clipped by 1 base and J by 10 bases, with 7 bases between them. This CDR3 comprises 11 residues. The germline gives CDR1 SGHAT, CDR2 FQNNGV. CDR3 sequence reads: CASSLGQAYTF. CDR3 in DNA: TGTGCCAGCAGCTTAGGACAGGCCTACACCTTC.

This chain uses TRBV6-5 with TRBJ2-1; 8 positions match TRBD2. This CDR3 has 14 residues. Germline lookup yields CDR1 MNHEY and CDR2 SVGAGI. V lost 6 bases, J lost 2 bases, and 3 bases stayed unmatched. The chain's CDR3 is CASRRTSPYNEQFF. Written as DNA, the CDR3 is TGTGCCAGCAGACGGACTAGCCCCTACAATGAGCAGTTCTTC.

This chain's CDR3 is CASRGRGYNEQFF. The DNA of the CDR3 is TGTGCCAGCCGCGGAAGGGGATACAATGAGCAGTTCTTC. V is TRBV28 and J is TRBJ2-1; possible D gene TRBD1, 5 bases. The CDR3 totals 13 residues. Germline CDR1 is MDHEN and CDR2 is SYDVKM. Trimming stripped 8 bases from V and 4 bases from J, with 12 bases between.

This chain connects TRBV13 to TRBJ1-1; no reliable D call. The CDR3 length is 14 residues. Trimming removed 5 bases at V and 1 base at J, with 11 bases between. In germline, CDR1 is PRHDT, CDR2 FYEKMQ (reference sequence). The CDR3 protein is CASSPSRQNTEAFF. The CDR3 DNA follows: TGTGCCAGCAGCCCGTCCCGACAGAACACTGAAGCTTTCTTT.

The chain carries TRBV15 and TRBJ2-1; 13 bases match TRBD2. With V trimmed by 0 bases and J by 5 bases, 7 bases remained unmatched. CDR1 and CDR2 (germline): LNHNV, YYDKDF (reference sequence). The CDR3 runs 18 residues. CDR3 sequence: CATSRDGGLAGRDNEQFF. The CDR3 DNA is TGTGCCACCAGCAGAGATGGGGGACTAGCGGGGAGGGACAATGAGCAGTTCTTC.

The V and J genes are TRBV7-9 and TRBJ1-2; D gene unclear. V lost 4 bases to trimming and J lost 3 bases, with 9 bases between them. The germline V gene encodes CDR1 SEHNR and CDR2 FQNEAQ (reference sequence). This CDR3 has 13 amino acids. As DNA, the CDR3 is TGTGCCAGCAGCTCTGACACACACTATGGCTACACCTTC. It encodes CASSSDTHYGYTF.

CDR3: CASSFLGASDIQYF. The CDR3 nucleotides are TGTGCCAGCAGTTTCTTGGGGGCGTCGGACATTCAGTACTTC. This rearrangement joins TRBV27 to TRBJ2-4; D may be TRBD1 (6 bases). Trimming left V 3 bases short and J 8 bases short, with 14 bases between. This CDR3 region has 14 residues. From germline, CDR1 is MNHEY and CDR2 SMNVEV (reference sequence).